The TCR beta chain described here comes from a study of blood T cell repertoires in COVID-19. Looking at the study overall: Sites across the United States, Italy and Spain contributed samples from acute and convalescent COVID-19. In each case, the material was cDNA or gDNA derived from T cells, B-cell-depleted T cells, or PBMCs.

As processed by the authors: Amplification with reference gene primers provided the estimates of nucleated cell counts. Generated by immunoSEQ multiplex PCR, the TCRdb table keeps only in-frame clones and is missing some. The V and J calls and clone size are taken from that table; D and trimming were inferred from the DNA. The sample includes around 160,000 clones, roughly nine tenths of them seen just once. Germline V lookup: CDR1 SGHNT, CDR2 YYREEE (reference sequence). Trimming stripped 4 bases from V and 3 bases from J, with 13 bases between. This CDR3 spans 14 amino acids. The V gene is TRBV5-4, the J gene TRBJ1-1; D is undetermined. What was sequenced was peripheral blood. The TCR sequence derives from a man in his fifties or sixties with active or convalescent COVID-19. This CDR3 is CASSVTERDTEAFF. The CDR3 DNA reads TGTGCCAGCAGCGTGACCGAGAGGGACACTGAAGCTTTCTTT.